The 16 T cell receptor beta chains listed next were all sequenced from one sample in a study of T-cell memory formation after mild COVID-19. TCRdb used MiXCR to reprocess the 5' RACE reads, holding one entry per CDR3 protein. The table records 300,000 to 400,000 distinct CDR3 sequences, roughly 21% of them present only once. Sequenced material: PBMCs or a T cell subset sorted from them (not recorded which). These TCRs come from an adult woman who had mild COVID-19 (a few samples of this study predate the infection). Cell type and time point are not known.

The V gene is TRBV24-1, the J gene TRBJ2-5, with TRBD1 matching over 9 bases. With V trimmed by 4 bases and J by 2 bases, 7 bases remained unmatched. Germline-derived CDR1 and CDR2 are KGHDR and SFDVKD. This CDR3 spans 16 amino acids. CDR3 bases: TGTGCCACCAGTGACCGACCGGGACAGGGACAAGAGACCCAGTACTTC. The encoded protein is CATSDRPGQGQETQYF.

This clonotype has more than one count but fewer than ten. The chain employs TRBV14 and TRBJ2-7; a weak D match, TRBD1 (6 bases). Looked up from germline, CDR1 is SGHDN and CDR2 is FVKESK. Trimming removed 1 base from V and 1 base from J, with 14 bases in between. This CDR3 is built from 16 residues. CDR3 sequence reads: CASSQGVRQGSYEQYF. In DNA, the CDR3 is TGTGCCAGCAGCCAAGGTGTCCGTCAGGGGTCCTACGAGCAGTACTTC.

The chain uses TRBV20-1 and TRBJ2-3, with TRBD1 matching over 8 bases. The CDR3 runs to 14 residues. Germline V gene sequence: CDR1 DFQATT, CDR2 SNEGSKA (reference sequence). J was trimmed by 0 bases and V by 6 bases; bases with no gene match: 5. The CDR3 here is CSAKTGVSTDTQYF. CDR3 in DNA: TGCAGTGCCAAGACAGGGGTTAGCACAGATACGCAGTATTTT.

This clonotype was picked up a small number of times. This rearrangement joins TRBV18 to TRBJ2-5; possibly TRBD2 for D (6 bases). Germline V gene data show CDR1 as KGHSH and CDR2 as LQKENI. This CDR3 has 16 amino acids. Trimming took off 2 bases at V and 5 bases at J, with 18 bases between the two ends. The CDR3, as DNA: TGTGCCAGCTCACCAGGCTTCGTGGAGGGATTGGAGACCCAGTACTTC. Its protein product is CASSPGFVEGLETQYF.

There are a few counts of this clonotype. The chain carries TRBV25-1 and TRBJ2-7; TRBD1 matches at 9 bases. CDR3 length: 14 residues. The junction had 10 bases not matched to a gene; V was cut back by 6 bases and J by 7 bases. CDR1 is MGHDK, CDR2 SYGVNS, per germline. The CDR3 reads CASRSTGGGLEQYF. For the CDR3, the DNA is TGTGCCAGCAGATCGACAGGGGGGGGTTTGGAGCAGTACTTC.

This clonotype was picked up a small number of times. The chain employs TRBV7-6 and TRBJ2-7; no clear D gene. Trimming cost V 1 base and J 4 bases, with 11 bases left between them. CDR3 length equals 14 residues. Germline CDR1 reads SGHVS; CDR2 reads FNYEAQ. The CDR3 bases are TGTGCCAGCAGCTTAGAGGCCCGCGGATACGAGCAGTACTTC. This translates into CASSLEARGYEQYF.

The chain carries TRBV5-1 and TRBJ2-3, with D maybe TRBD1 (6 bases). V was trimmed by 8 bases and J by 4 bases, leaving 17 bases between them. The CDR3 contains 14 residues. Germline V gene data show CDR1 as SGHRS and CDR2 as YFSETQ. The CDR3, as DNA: TGCGCCAGTAACTCACAGGGTCGGGCAGATACGCAGTATTTT. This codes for CASNSQGRADTQYF. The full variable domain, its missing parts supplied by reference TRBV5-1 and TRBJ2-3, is KAGVTQTPRYLIKTRGQQVTLSCSPISGHRSVSWYQQTPGQGLQFLFEYFSETQRNKGNFPGRFSGRQFSNSRSEMNVSTLELGDSALYLCASNSQGRADTQYFGPGTRLTVL.

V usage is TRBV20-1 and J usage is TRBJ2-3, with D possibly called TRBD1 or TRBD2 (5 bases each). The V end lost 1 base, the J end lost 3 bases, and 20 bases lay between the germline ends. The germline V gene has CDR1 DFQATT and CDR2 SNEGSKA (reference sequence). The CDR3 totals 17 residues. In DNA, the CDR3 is TGCAGTGCTAGAGGCCAGGGAACCGCAGGAGGAACAGATACGCAGTATTTT. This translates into CSARGQGTAGGTDTQYF.

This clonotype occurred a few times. CDR3 DNA sequence: TGTGCCAGCAGCTCCTGGGGACAGGAAGTGGCAGATACGCAGTATTTT. It yields the protein CASSSWGQEVADTQYF. The V and J genes are TRBV12-3 or TRBV12-4 and TRBJ2-3, with 8 bases matching TRBD1. This CDR3 is built from 16 residues. The V gene end was trimmed by 6 bases and the J gene end by 4 bases; junction bases not matched to a gene: 12.

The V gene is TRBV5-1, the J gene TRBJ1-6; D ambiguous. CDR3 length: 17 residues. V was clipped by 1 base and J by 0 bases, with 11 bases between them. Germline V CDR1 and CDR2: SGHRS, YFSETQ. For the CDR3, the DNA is TGCGCCAGCAGCTTGTGGTCGGGGAGCTCCTATAATTCACCCCTCCACTTT. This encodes CASSLWSGSSYNSPLHF.

CDR3 residues: CASSYSDGPVYGYTF. In DNA, the CDR3 is TGTGCCAGCAGTTACTCGGATGGGCCGGTCTATGGCTACACCTTC. The chain couples TRBV6-5 to TRBJ1-2; no definite D call. This CDR3 is 15 amino acids long. The V gene lost 0 bases and the J gene lost 4 bases, with 12 bases spanning the gap. Germline-derived CDR1 and CDR2 are MNHEY and SVGAGI.

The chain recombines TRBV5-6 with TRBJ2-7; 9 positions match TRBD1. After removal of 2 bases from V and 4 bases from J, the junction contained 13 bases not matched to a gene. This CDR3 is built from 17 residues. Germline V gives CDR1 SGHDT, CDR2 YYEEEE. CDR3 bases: TGTGCCAGCAGCTTAATTCGGAGGGGACAGGGCGGTTACGAGCAGTACTTC. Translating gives CASSLIRRGQGGYEQYF.

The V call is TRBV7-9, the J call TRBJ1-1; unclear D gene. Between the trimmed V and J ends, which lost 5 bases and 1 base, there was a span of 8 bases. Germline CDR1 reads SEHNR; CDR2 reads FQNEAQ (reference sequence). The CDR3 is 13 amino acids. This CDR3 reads CASSPTQNTEAFF. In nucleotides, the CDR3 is TGTGCCAGCAGCCCTACACAGAACACTGAAGCTTTCTTT.

The CDR3 loop reads CASTLSGKYGETQYF. In nucleotides, the CDR3 is TGTGCCAGCACTCTGAGCGGGAAATATGGGGAGACCCAGTACTTC. This chain connects TRBV6-5 to TRBJ2-5, with 7 bases that match TRBD2. Germline CDR1 is MNHEY and CDR2 is SVGAGI. The CDR3 has 15 residues. V lost 7 bases to trimming and J lost 5 bases; unmatched junction nucleotides: 13.

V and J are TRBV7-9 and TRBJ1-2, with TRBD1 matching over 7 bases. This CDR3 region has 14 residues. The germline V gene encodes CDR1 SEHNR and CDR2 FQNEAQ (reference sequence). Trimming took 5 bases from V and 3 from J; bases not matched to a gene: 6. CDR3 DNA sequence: TGTGCCAGCAGCCATACTGACAGGGACTATGGCTACACCTTC. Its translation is CASSHTDRDYGYTF.

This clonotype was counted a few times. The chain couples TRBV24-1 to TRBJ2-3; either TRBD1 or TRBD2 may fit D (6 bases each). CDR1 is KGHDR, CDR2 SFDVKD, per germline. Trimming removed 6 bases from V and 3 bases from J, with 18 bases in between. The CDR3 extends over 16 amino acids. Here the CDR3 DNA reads TGTGCCACCAGTAGGGGGGACCCCCCGGGAACAGATACGCAGTATTTT. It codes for CATSRGDPPGTDTQYF.